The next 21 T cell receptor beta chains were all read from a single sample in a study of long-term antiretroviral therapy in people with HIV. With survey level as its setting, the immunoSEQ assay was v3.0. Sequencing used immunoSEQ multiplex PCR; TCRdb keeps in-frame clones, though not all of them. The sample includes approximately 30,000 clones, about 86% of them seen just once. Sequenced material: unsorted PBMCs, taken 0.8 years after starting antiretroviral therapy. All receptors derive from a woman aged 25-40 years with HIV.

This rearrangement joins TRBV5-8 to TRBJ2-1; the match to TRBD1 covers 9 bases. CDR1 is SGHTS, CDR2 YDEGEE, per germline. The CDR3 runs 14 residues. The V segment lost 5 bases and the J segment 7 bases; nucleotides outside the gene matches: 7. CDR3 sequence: CASSWTGALNEQFF. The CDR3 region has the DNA TGTGCCAGCAGTTGGACAGGGGCCTTAAATGAGCAGTTCTTC.

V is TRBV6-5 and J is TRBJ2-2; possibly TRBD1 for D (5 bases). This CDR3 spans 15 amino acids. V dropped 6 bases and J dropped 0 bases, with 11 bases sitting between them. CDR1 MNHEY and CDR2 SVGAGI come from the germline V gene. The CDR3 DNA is TGTGCCAGCAGCGTTGGACAAACGAACACCGGGGAGCTGTTTTTT. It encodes CASSVGQTNTGELFF.

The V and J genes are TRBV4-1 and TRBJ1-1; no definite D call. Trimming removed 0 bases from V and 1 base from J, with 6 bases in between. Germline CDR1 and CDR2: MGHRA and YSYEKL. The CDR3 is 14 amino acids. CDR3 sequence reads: CASSQEAGNTEAFF. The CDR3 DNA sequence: TGCGCCAGCAGCCAAGAGGCAGGGAACACTGAAGCTTTCTTT.

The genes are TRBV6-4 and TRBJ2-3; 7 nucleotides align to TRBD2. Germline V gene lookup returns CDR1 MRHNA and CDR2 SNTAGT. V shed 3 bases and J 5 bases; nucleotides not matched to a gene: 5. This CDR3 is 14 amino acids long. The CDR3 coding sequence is TGTGCCAGCAGTGAGGGGGGGGAGGTAGATACGCAGTATTTT. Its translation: CASSEGGEVDTQYF.

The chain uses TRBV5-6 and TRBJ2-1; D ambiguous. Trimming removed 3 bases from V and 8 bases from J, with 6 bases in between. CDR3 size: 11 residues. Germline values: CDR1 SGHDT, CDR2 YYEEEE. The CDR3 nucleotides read TGTGCCAGCAGCTCCCGGGATGAGCAGTTCTTC. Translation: CASSSRDEQFF.

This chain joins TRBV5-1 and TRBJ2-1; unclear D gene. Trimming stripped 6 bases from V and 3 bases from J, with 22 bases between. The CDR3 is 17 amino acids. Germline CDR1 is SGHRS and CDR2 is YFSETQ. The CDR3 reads CASNPAGVRDFYNEQFF. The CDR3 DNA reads TGCGCCAGCAATCCCGCTGGGGTTAGGGATTTCTACAATGAGCAGTTCTTC.

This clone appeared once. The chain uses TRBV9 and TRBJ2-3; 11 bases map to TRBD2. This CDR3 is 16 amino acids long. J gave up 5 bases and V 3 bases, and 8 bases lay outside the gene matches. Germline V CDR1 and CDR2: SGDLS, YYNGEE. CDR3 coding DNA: TGTGCCAGCAGCGGATTTAGCGGGGGGGCCGTAGATACGCAGTATTTT. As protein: CASSGFSGGAVDTQYF.

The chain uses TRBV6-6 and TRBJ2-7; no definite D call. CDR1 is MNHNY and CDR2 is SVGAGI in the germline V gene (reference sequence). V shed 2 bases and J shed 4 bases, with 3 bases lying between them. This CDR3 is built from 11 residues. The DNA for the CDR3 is TGTGCCAGCAGTTACCAGTACGAGCAGTACTTC. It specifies CASSYQYEQYF.

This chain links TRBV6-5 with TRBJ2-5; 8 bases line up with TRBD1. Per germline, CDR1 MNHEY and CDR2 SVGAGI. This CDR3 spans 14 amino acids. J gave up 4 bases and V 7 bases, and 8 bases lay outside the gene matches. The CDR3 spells CASKLLGQGETQYF. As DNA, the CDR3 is TGTGCCAGCAAACTACTAGGACAGGGAGAGACCCAGTACTTC.

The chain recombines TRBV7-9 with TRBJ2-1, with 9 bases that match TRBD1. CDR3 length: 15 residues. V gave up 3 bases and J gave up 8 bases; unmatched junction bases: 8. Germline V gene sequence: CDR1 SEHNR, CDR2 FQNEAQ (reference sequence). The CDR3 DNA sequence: TGTGCCAGCAGCTTCGTACAGGGGGCGGTCGATGAGCAGTTCTTC. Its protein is CASSFVQGAVDEQFF.

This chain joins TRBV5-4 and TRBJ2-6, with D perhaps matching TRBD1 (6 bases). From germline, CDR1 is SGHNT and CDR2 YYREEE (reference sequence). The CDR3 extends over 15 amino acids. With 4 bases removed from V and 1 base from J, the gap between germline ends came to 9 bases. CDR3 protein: CASSTGTSGANVLTF. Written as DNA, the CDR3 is TGTGCCAGCAGCACTGGGACATCTGGGGCCAACGTCCTGACTTTC.

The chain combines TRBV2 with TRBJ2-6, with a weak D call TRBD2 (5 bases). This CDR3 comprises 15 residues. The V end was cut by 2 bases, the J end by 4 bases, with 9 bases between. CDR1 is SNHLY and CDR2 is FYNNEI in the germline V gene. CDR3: CASSEITGGANVLTF. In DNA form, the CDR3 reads TGTGCCAGCAGTGAAATAACGGGAGGGGCCAACGTCCTGACTTTC.

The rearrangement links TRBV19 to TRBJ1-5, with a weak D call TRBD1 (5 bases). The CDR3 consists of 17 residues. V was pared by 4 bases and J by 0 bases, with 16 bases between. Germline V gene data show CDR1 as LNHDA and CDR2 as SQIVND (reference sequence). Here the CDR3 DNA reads TGTGCCAGTAGTAATGCGGGGACCCCATATAGCAATCAGCCCCAGCATTTT. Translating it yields CASSNAGTPYSNQPQHF. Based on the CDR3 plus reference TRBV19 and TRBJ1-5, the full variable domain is DGGITQSPKYLFRKEGQNVTLSCEQNLNHDAMYWYRQDPGQGLRLIYYSQIVNDFQKGDIAEGYSVSREKKESFPLTVTSAQKNPTAFYLCASSNAGTPYSNQPQHFGDGTRLSIL.

This CDR3 reads CASSERTGELFF. CDR3 DNA sequence: TGTGCCAGCAGTGAGAGGACCGGGGAGCTGTTTTTT. The J gene is TRBJ2-2, the V gene TRBV2; D is ambiguous. The CDR3 runs 12 residues. V dropped 3 bases and J dropped 5 bases, with 4 bases sitting between them. Germline CDR1 and CDR2: SNHLY and FYNNEI.

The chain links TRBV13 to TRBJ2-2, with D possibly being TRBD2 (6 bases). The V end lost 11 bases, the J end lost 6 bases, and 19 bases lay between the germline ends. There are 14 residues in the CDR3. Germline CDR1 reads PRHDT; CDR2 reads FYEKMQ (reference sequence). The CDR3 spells CAGQTGGEAGELFF. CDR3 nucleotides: TGTGCCGGCCAAACGGGCGGGGAGGCCGGGGAGCTGTTTTTT.

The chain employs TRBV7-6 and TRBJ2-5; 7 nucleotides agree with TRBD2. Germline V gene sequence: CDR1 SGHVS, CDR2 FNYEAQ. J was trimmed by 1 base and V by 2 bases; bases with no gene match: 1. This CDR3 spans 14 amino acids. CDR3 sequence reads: CASSLTGGQETQYF. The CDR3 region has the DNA TGTGCCAGCAGCTTAACGGGGGGCCAAGAGACCCAGTACTTC.

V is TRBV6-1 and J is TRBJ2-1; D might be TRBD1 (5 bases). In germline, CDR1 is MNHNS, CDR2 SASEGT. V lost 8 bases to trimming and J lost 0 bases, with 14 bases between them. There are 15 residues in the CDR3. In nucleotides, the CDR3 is TGTGCCAGCGGGGCTGGGGCTTACTCCTACAATGAGCAGTTCTTC. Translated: CASGAGAYSYNEQFF.

CDR3 residues: CASDQGGSNQPQHF. The CDR3 DNA sequence: TGTGCCAGCGACCAGGGAGGGAGCAATCAGCCCCAGCATTTT. The rearrangement uses TRBV19 and TRBJ1-5; tentative D call: TRBD1 (5 bases). Germline CDR1 and CDR2: LNHDA and SQIVND (reference sequence). The CDR3 contains 14 residues. The V end was cut by 9 bases, the J end by 1 base, with 13 bases between.

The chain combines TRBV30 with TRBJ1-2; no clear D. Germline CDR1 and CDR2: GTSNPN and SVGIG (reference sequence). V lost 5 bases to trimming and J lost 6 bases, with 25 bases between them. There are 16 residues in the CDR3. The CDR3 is CAWGLGRLVVGDGYTF. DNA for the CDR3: TGTGCCTGGGGACTCGGGCGGTTGGTGGTTGGCGATGGCTACACCTTC.

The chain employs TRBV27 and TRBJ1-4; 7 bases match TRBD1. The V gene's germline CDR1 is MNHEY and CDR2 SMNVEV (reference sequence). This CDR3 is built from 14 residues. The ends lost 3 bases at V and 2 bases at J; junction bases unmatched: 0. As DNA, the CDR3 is TGTGCCAGCAGTTTCAGGGGGACTAATGAAAAACTGTTTTTT. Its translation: CASSFRGTNEKLFF.

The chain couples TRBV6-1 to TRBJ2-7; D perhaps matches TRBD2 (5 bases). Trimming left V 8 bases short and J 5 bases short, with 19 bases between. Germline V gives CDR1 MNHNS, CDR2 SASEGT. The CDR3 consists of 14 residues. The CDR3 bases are TGTGCCAGCGGTGGTAAGAGGGCCGGGGACGAGCAGTACGTC. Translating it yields CASGGKRAGDEQYV.